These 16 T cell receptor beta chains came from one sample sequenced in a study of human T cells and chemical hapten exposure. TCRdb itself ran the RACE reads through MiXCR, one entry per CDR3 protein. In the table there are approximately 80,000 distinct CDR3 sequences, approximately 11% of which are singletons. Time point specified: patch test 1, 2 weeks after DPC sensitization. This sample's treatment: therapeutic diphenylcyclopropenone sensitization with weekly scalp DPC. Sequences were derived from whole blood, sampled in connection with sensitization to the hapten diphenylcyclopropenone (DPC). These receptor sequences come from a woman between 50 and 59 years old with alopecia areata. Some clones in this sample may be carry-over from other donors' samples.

Written as DNA, the CDR3 is TGCAGCGCACAAGGTGGGACATGGGGAAACTACGAGCAGTACTTC. Residues: CSAQGGTWGNYEQYF. This chain connects TRBV29-1 to TRBJ2-7, with TRBD1 as a possible D gene (6 bases). Looked up from germline, CDR1 is SQVTM and CDR2 is ANQGSEA. The CDR3 sequence is 15 residues long. Trimming stripped 7 bases from V and 3 bases from J, with 22 bases between.

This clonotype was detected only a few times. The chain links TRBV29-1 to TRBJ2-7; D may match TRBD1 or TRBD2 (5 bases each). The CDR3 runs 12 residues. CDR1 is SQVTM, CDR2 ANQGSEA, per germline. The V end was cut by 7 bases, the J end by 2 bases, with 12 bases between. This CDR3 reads CSGGTVAYEQYF. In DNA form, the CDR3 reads TGCAGCGGGGGGACGGTAGCCTACGAGCAGTACTTC.

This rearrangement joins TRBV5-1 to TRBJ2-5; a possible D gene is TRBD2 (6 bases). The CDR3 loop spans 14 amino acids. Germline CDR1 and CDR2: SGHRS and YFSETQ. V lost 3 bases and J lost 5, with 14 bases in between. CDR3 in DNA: TGCGCCAGCAGCTGGGGGACTCCCCGGGAGACCCAGTACTTC. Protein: CASSWGTPRETQYF.

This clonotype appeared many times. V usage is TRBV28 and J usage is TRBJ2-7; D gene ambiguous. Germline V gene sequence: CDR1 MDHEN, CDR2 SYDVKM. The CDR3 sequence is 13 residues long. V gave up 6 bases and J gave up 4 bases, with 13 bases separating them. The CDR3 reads CASRATPEYEQYF. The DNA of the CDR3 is TGTGCCAGCAGGGCAACCCCGGAGTACGAGCAGTACTTC.

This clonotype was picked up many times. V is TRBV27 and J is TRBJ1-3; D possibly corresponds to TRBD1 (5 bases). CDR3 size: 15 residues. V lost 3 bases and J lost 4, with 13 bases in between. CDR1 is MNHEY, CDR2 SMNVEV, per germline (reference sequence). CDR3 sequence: CASSLDGGKGNTIYF. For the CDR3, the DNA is TGTGCCAGCAGTTTGGATGGGGGGAAGGGAAACACCATATATTTT.

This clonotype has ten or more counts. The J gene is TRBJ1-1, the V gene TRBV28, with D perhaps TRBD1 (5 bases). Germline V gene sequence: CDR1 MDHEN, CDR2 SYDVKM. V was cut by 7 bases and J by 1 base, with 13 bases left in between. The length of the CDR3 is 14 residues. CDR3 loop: CASKLGTPNTEAFF. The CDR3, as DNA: TGTGCCAGCAAACTGGGGACCCCGAACACTGAAGCTTTCTTT.

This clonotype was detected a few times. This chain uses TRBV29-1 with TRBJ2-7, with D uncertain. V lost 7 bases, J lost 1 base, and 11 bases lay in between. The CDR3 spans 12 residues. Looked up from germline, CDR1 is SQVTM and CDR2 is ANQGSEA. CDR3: CSANSNSYEQYF. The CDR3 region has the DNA TGCAGCGCAAACAGCAATTCCTACGAGCAGTACTTC.

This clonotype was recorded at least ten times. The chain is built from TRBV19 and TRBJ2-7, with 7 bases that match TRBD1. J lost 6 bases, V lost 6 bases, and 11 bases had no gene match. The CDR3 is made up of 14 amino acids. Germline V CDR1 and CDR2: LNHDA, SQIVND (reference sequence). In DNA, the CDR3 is TGTGCCAGTAGAGAGAGACAGGGAAATGGCGAGCAGTACTTC. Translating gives CASRERQGNGEQYF.

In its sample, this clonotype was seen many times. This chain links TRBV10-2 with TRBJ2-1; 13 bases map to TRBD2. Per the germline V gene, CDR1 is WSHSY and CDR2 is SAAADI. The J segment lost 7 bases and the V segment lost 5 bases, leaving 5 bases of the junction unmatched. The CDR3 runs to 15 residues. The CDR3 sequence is CASSLEGLAGNEQFF. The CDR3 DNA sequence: TGCGCCAGCAGTTTGGAGGGACTAGCGGGAAATGAGCAGTTCTTC.

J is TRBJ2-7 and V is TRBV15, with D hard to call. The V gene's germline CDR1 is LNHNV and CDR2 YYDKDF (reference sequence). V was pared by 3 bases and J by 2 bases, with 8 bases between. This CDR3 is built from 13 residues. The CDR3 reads CATSRDLTYEQYF. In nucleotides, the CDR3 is TGTGCCACCAGCAGGGACCTAACCTACGAGCAGTACTTC.

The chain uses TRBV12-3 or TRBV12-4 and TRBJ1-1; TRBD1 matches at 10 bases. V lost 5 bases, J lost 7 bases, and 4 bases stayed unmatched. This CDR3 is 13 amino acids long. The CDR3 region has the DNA TGTGCCAGCAGTGAGGACAGGGGGAGTGAAGCTTTCTTT. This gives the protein CASSEDRGSEAFF.

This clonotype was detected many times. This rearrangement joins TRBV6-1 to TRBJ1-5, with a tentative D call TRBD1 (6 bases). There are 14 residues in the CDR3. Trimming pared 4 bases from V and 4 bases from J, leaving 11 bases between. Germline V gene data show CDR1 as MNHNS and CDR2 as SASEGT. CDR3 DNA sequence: TGTGCCAGCAGTGCTCAGGGGCTTAATCAGCCCCAGCATTTT. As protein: CASSAQGLNQPQHF.

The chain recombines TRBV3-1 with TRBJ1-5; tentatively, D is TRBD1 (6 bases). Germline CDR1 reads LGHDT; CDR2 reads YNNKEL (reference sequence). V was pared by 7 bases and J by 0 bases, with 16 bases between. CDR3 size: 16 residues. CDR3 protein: CASNGGGPYSNQPQHF. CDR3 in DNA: TGTGCCAGCAACGGAGGGGGGCCCTATAGCAATCAGCCCCAGCATTTT.

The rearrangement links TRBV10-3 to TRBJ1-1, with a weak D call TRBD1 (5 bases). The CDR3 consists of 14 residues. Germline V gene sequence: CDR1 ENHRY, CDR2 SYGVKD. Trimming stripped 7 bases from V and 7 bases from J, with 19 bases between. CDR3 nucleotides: TGTGCCATCACCAACTCGCGGAGGGACGGTGAAGCTTTCTTT. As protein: CAITNSRRDGEAFF.

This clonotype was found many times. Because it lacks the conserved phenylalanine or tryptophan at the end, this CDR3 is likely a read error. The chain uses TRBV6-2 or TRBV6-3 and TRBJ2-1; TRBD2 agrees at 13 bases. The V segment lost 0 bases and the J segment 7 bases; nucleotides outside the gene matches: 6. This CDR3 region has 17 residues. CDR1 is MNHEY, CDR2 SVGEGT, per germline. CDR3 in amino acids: CASSYSGTSGVRNEQFC. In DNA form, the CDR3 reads TGTGCCAGCAGTTACTCTGGGACTAGCGGGGTGAGAAATGAGCAGTTCTGC.

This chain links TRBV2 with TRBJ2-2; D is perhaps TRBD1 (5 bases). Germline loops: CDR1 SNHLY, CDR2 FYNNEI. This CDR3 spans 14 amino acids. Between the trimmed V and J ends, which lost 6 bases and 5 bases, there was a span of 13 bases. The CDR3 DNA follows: TGTGCCAGCAGGGCGACAGCCTATACCGGGGAGCTGTTTTTT. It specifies CASRATAYTGELFF.